This entry concerns a single TCR beta chain. Antigen specificity is unknown. The CDR3 runs 17 residues. Trimming removed 3 bases from V and 1 base from J, with 19 bases in between. The germline V gene encodes CDR1 LNHDA and CDR2 SQIVND (reference sequence). The method was immunoSEQ multiplex PCR; TCRdb's version includes in-frame clones alone and lacks a portion of them. The sample shows 85,000 to 130,000 clones, approximately 87% of them seen only once. This record belongs to a study of T cell responses to AZD1222 COVID-19 vaccine. For the study at large: Second-dose groups at about 4 or about 12 weeks were pooled.

Findings and caveats of the study: All repertoire sampling was performed exclusively after the peak T cell response. Among those given AZD1222, only 6 or 7 were seropositive at baseline.

The TCR comes from an adult in good health. J is TRBJ2-7 and V is TRBV19; no definite D call. The input for sequencing was peripheral blood, taken on day 0 of AZD1222 vaccination. This CDR3 is CASSIRLWSSNSYEQYF. The CDR3 DNA reads TGTGCCAGTAGTATTAGGCTGTGGAGTTCCAATTCCTACGAGCAGTACTTC.